What follows are 24 T cell receptor beta chains derived from one specimen sequenced in a study of blood T cell repertoires in COVID-19. The repertoire was sequenced with immunoSEQ multiplex PCR; TCRdb's copy has only in-frame clones and lacks some. The table lists over 200,000 clones, approximately 86% of them singletons. Sequencing was carried out using peripheral blood. The origin of the receptors is a man between 35 and 55 years old with acute or convalescent COVID-19.

The rearrangement joins TRBV5-1 to TRBJ2-7; perhaps TRBD2 as D (6 bases). The V and J ends lost 5 bases and 12 bases respectively, with 18 bases between them. The germline gives CDR1 SGHRS, CDR2 YFSETQ. This CDR3 has 12 amino acids. CDR3 nucleotide sequence: TGCGCCAGCAGGGGGCAGGGCGGGGAGGCGTACTTC. This codes for CASRGQGGEAYF. Full variable domain (outside the CDR3, taken from reference TRBV5-1 and TRBJ2-7): KAGVTQTPRYLIKTRGQQVTLSCSPISGHRSVSWYQQTPGQGLQFLFEYFSETQRNKGNFPGRFSGRQFSNSRSEMNVSTLELGDSALYLCASRGQGGEAYFGPGTRLTVT.

This rearrangement joins TRBV11-2 to TRBJ2-1, with 8 bases lining up with TRBD2. Germline values: CDR1 SGHAT, CDR2 FQNNGV. With 0 bases clipped from V and 7 bases from J, the junction kept 8 bases outside the gene matches. There are 16 residues in the CDR3. CDR3: CASSLDHGRLANEQFF. The CDR3 DNA follows: TGTGCCAGCAGCTTAGACCACGGAAGACTAGCGAATGAGCAGTTCTTC.

This chain uses TRBV4-3 with TRBJ2-2; D is uncertain. The germline CDR1 and CDR2 sequences are LGHNA and YSLEER. Trimming shortened V by 2 bases and J by 6 bases, and 16 bases separated the two germline ends. The CDR3 is made up of 16 amino acids. The CDR3 DNA sequence: TGCGCCAGCAGCCAAACCCAGGATTCCTCGGCCGGGGAGCTGTTTTTT. It codes for CASSQTQDSSAGELFF.

This chain joins TRBV30 and TRBJ2-7, with 7 bases identical to TRBD1. This CDR3 has 12 amino acids. Germline V gives CDR1 GTSNPN, CDR2 SVGIG (reference sequence). The V and J ends lost 4 bases and 2 bases, in that order; junction bases with no gene match: 2. The CDR3 spells CAWKGQPYEQYF. DNA of the CDR3: TGTGCCTGGAAGGGACAGCCCTACGAGCAGTACTTC.

J is TRBJ2-1 and V is TRBV15; 9 bases are a match to TRBD2. The CDR3 is 20 amino acids. V shed 3 bases and J 5 bases; nucleotides not matched to a gene: 20. The V gene's germline CDR1 is LNHNV and CDR2 YYDKDF (reference sequence). The CDR3 loop is CATSRSRGRATSGKDNEQFF. CDR3 nucleotides: TGTGCCACCAGCAGGTCCCGGGGCAGGGCGACTAGCGGAAAAGACAATGAGCAGTTCTTC.

V is TRBV11-2 and J is TRBJ2-7; TRBD2 matches 9 bases. V lost 2 bases to trimming and J lost 5 bases; unmatched junction nucleotides: 13. CDR3 length: 17 residues. Germline values: CDR1 SGHAT, CDR2 FQNNGV. The CDR3 sequence is CASSLSLVGAGGNEQYF. The CDR3 DNA follows: TGTGCCAGCAGCTTAAGCCTGGTTGGAGCGGGAGGTAACGAGCAGTACTTC.

The chain uses TRBV28 and TRBJ2-1; 10 bases are a match to TRBD1. The CDR3 covers 17 residues. The V segment lost 7 bases and the J segment 0 bases; nucleotides outside the gene matches: 9. Per the germline V gene, CDR1 is MDHEN and CDR2 is SYDVKM. CDR3 amino acids: CASNPIGQGGSYNEQFF. CDR3 in DNA: TGTGCCAGCAACCCTATCGGACAGGGGGGCTCCTACAATGAGCAGTTCTTC.

This rearrangement joins TRBV12-2 to TRBJ2-5; the D call TRBD1 from the table was never checked on the DNA. TRBV12-2 is a recognized pseudogene. The CDR3 contains 13 residues. The CDR3 loop reads CASPLTGRETQYF. DNA of the CDR3: TGTGCAAGTCCCCTAACAGGGCGAGAGACCCAGTACTTC.

The chain is built from TRBV27 and TRBJ1-5; possible D gene TRBD1, 6 bases. The CDR3 is 14 residues long. Germline-derived CDR1 and CDR2 are MNHEY and SMNVEV (reference sequence). The V gene lost 4 bases and the J gene lost 4 bases, with 11 bases spanning the gap. The CDR3 DNA reads TGTGCCAGCAGTTCCGACAGGTCGAATCAGCCCCAGCATTTT. It specifies CASSSDRSNQPQHF.

This clone showed up just once. The chain employs TRBV4-3 and TRBJ2-3; TRBD2 agrees at 8 bases. The CDR3 has 16 amino acids. V gave up 1 base and J gave up 2 bases; unmatched junction bases: 5. CDR1 and CDR2 from the germline V gene are LGHNA and YSLEER. The DNA for the CDR3 is TGCGCCAGCAGCCAAGGGAGCGGGGGTTTCACAGATACGCAGTATTTT. It is translated as CASSQGSGGFTDTQYF.

The chain joins TRBV11-2 to TRBJ2-2; D call uncertain. V was shortened by 5 bases and J by 9 bases, with 7 bases between the two germline ends. From germline, CDR1 is SGHAT and CDR2 FQNNGV. This CDR3 has 11 amino acids. In DNA form, the CDR3 reads TGTGCCAGCAGCCGCGCCAGGGAGCTGTTTTTT. Residues: CASSRARELFF. Variable domain in full (rest from reference TRBV11-2 and TRBJ2-2): EAGVAQSPRYKIIEKRQSVAFWCNPISGHATLYWYQQILGQGPKLLIQFQNNGVVDDSQLPKDRFSAERLKGVDSTLKIQPAKLEDSAVYLCASSRARELFFGEGSRLTVL.

The chain combines TRBV7-9 with TRBJ2-7, with 7 bases identical to TRBD2. CDR3 length: 14 residues. V lost 2 bases to trimming and J lost 6 bases; unmatched junction nucleotides: 7. Germline loops: CDR1 SEHNR, CDR2 FQNEAQ (reference sequence). The CDR3 DNA sequence: TGTGCCAGCAGCTTATCCCAGGGAGGGGCCGAGCAGTACTTC. It translates to CASSLSQGGAEQYF.

The chain has TRBV20-1 and TRBJ2-5; D is ambiguous. CDR1 is DFQATT and CDR2 is SNEGSKA in the germline V gene (reference sequence). CDR3 size: 10 residues. Trimming shortened V by 6 bases and J by 1 base, and 3 bases separated the two germline ends. The CDR3 coding sequence is TGCAGTGCCTCCCAAGAGACCCAGTACTTC. Its protein is CSASQETQYF.

The V and J genes are TRBV28 and TRBJ1-2; D not certain. The CDR3 has 15 amino acids. Trimming shortened V by 6 bases and J by 2 bases, and 16 bases separated the two germline ends. The germline gives CDR1 MDHEN, CDR2 SYDVKM. The CDR3 bases are TGTGCCAGCAGGATCGGGATAAGCAAAAACTATGGCTACACCTTC. Its translation is CASRIGISKNYGYTF.

V and J are TRBV19 and TRBJ2-7; 7 bases align to TRBD1. CDR1 and CDR2 (germline): LNHDA, SQIVND (reference sequence). This CDR3 is built from 15 residues. Trimming cost V 3 bases and J 3 bases; bases outside gene matches: 8. The CDR3 DNA reads as TGTGCCAGTAGTATGGGTACCGGGACAGTCTACGAGCAGTACTTC. Encoded protein: CASSMGTGTVYEQYF.

This sequence joins TRBV4-3 and TRBJ2-7, with TRBD1 matching 9 bases. The CDR3 totals 18 residues. V lost 0 bases and J lost 0; bases outside the gene matches: 9. CDR1 is LGHNA, CDR2 YSLEER, per germline. CDR3 coding DNA: TGCGCCAGCAGCCAAGATTTAGTCGGGACAGGGCCCTCCTACGAGCAGTACTTC. It codes for CASSQDLVGTGPSYEQYF.

To note about this clone: Different DNA sequences within this sample yield the same CDR3. The chain recombines TRBV7-9 with TRBJ2-7; the D gene is possibly TRBD1 (6 bases). CDR1 and CDR2 (germline): SEHNR, FQNEAQ (reference sequence). V was pared by 5 bases and J by 4 bases, with 12 bases between. This CDR3 is built from 13 residues. Here the CDR3 reads CASSPGQGYEQYF. The CDR3 DNA reads TGTGCCAGCAGCCCGGGGCAGGGGTACGAGCAGTACTTC.

The rearrangement uses TRBV13 and TRBJ2-3; TRBD2 matches 8 bases. The germline CDR1 and CDR2 sequences are PRHDT and FYEKMQ (reference sequence). The trim removed 2 bases at V and 3 bases at J, leaving 7 bases unmatched. The CDR3 runs to 16 residues. The DNA for the CDR3 is TGTGCCAGCAGCTTATACGGGGGGGCCCGAACAGATACGCAGTATTTT. Its protein is CASSLYGGARTDTQYF.

This chain uses TRBV19 with TRBJ2-2, with TRBD1 matching 7 bases. The CDR3 sequence is 17 residues long. V was pared by 8 bases and J by 1 base, with 13 bases of the junction left unmatched. The germline V gene has CDR1 LNHDA and CDR2 SQIVND (reference sequence). The DNA for the CDR3 is TGTGCCAGTCTCATCAACACAGGGGCCGGGAACACCGGGGAGCTGTTTTTT. Translating gives CASLINTGAGNTGELFF.

This chain links TRBV27 with TRBJ2-1; 10 bases are shared with TRBD2. The CDR3 has 15 residues. CDR1 is MNHEY, CDR2 SMNVEV, per germline (reference sequence). The junction had 2 bases not matched to a gene; V was cut back by 2 bases and J by 4 bases. The CDR3 reads CASSLAAGGYNEQFF. The CDR3 region has the DNA TGTGCCAGCAGTTTAGCAGCGGGGGGGTACAATGAGCAGTTCTTC.

V usage is TRBV29-1 and J usage is TRBJ1-2, with D perhaps matching TRBD1 (5 bases). This CDR3 contains 16 residues. Per germline, CDR1 SQVTM and CDR2 ANQGSEA. Trimming cost V 7 bases and J 2 bases, with 23 bases left between them. The CDR3 DNA reads as TGCAGCGCTCAAGGGGTGTACCTCCCTTCGAACTATGGCTACACCTTC. Amino acids: CSAQGVYLPSNYGYTF.

This clone was counted ten times or more. Additional DNA sequences in this sample encode the identical CDR3. This chain uses TRBV7-9 with TRBJ1-1; 7 nucleotides align to TRBD1. Losses at the gene ends were 5 bases for V and 1 base for J; bases not matched to a gene: 4. This CDR3 comprises 14 residues. The germline V gene encodes CDR1 SEHNR and CDR2 FQNEAQ (reference sequence). The CDR3 sequence is CASSPDRANTEAFF. The CDR3 DNA reads TGTGCCAGCAGCCCTGACAGGGCGAACACTGAAGCTTTCTTT.

In its sample, this clone was seen once. V usage is TRBV7-9 and J usage is TRBJ1-1; a possible D gene is TRBD1 (6 bases). Germline CDR1 reads SEHNR; CDR2 reads FQNEAQ (reference sequence). V was cut by 6 bases and J by 0 bases, with 23 bases left in between. CDR3 length: 18 residues. The CDR3 nucleotides are TGTGCCAGCAGTACCCTCTGGGGCAACAGGGATATGAACACTGAAGCTTTCTTT. Translated, it gives CASSTLWGNRDMNTEAFF.

The chain links TRBV10-1 to TRBJ2-3; 9 bases agree with TRBD2. The germline V gene has CDR1 WNHNN and CDR2 SYGVQD (reference sequence). CDR3 length: 14 amino acids. For the CDR3, the DNA is TGCGGGCGATCCGCGGGAGGGTGGACAGATACGCAGTATTTT. Translated, it gives CGRSAGGWTDTQYF.